This entry lists 18 T cell receptor beta chains sequenced from one sample in a study of T cells in Graves' hyperthyroidism and ophthalmopathy. Amplified TCR beta CDR3 regions derived from RNA transcripts. Researchers ran a first-round RT-PCR on the TCR CDR3 using the HTBI primer set. TCRdb re-called the multiplex PCR reads through MiXCR, storing one row per CDR3 protein. Here the sample spans approximately 510,000 distinct CDR3 sequences, about 45% being singletons. Sequenced input: peripheral blood or thyroid tissue (not recorded which). These receptors came from an adult woman with Graves' disease, either hyperthyroidism or ophthalmopathy (not recorded which).

The rearrangement links TRBV10-3 to TRBJ1-1, with 9 positions matching TRBD1. Germline V gene lookup returns CDR1 ENHRY and CDR2 SYGVKD. V gave up 6 bases and J gave up 2 bases; unmatched junction bases: 7. The CDR3 has 15 residues. CDR3 protein: CAIRERGQGNTEAFF. CDR3 in DNA: TGTGCCATCAGAGAGAGGGGACAGGGTAACACTGAAGCTTTCTTT.

To note about this clonotype: It may be a read error: a sequence one base away is much more abundant. A read error is likely, as this CDR3 ends without the conserved phenylalanine or tryptophan. V gene TRBV6-6 combines with J gene TRBJ1-5; the match to TRBD1 covers 7 bases. The CDR3 runs 16 residues. The V gene end was trimmed by 5 bases and the J gene end by 4 bases; junction bases not matched to a gene: 11. CDR1 and CDR2 (germline): MNHNY, SVGAGI (reference sequence). The CDR3 here is CASSPSTGRWNQPQHS. As DNA, the CDR3 is TGTGCCAGCAGTCCATCGACAGGGAGATGGAATCAGCCCCAGCATTCT.

On this clonotype: With a much larger clone just one base away, this may be a read error. The rearrangement links TRBV6-5 to TRBJ1-5; possibly TRBD1 for D (5 bases). This CDR3 region has 14 residues. CDR1 is MNHEY and CDR2 is SVGAGI in the germline V gene. The CDR3 here is CAISYQGTNQPQHF. The CDR3 bases are TGTGCCATCAGTTACCAGGGTACAAATCAGCCCCAGCATTTT.

The rearrangement links TRBV2 to TRBJ2-7, with D tentatively TRBD1 (6 bases). Germline values: CDR1 SNHLY, CDR2 FYNNEI. The CDR3 sequence is 15 residues long. Trimming left V 4 bases short and J 0 bases short, with 13 bases between. The CDR3 loop reads CASSGTDRSSYEQYF. CDR3 DNA: TGTGCCAGCAGTGGGACAGATCGTAGCTCCTACGAGCAGTACTTC.

This clonotype was observed many times. The chain employs TRBV5-1 and TRBJ1-2; possibly TRBD1 for D (6 bases). The CDR3 spans 18 residues. Germline CDR1 is SGHRS and CDR2 is YFSETQ. V gave up 4 bases and J gave up 1 base, with 23 bases separating them. CDR3 DNA sequence: TGCGCCAGCAGCGGTACAGGGCTGGGTTTCCGTTTTAACTATGGCTACACCTTC. This codes for CASSGTGLGFRFNYGYTF.

As to this clonotype: Being one base from a much bigger clone, this may be a read error. This chain links TRBV20-1 with TRBJ1-1, with D possibly matching TRBD1 (5 bases). The CDR3 extends over 16 amino acids. Germline V gene lookup returns CDR1 DFQATT and CDR2 SNEGSKA (reference sequence). Here the CDR3 DNA reads TGCAGTGCTCCTCGGGGGGGGAGCCATATGAACACTGGAGCTTTCTTT. Its protein product is CSAPRGGSHMNTGAFF.

This chain connects TRBV9 to TRBJ1-3; D uncertain. This CDR3 has 15 residues. Trimming shortened V by 2 bases and J by 3 bases, and 12 bases separated the two germline ends. CDR1 is SGDLS, CDR2 YYNGEE, per germline. Written as DNA, the CDR3 is TGTGCCAGCAGCGTCGGGAGGGTTAGTGGAAACACCATATATTTT. Its protein is CASSVGRVSGNTIYF.

The DNA for the CDR3 is TGTGCCAGCAAGATTCACAGGGTGGGCGAGCAGTACTTC. This codes for CASKIHRVGEQYF. The V gene is TRBV6-1, the J gene TRBJ2-7; D possibly corresponds to TRBD1 (6 bases). This CDR3 is 13 amino acids long. Germline assignment: CDR1 MNHNS and CDR2 SASEGT. Trimming left V 7 bases short and J 6 bases short, with 16 bases between.

This chain links TRBV6-2 or TRBV6-3 with TRBJ2-2; D is ambiguous. In germline, CDR1 is MNHEY, CDR2 SVGEGT. V was trimmed by 4 bases and J by 3 bases, leaving 9 bases between them. The CDR3 is 14 amino acids. The CDR3 DNA follows: TGTGCCAGCAGTTCCGACACCTACACCGGGGAGCTGTTTTTT. Its protein product is CASSSDTYTGELFF.

This clonotype was picked up many times. V gene TRBV20-1 combines with J gene TRBJ1-6; 10 positions match TRBD1. Trimming removed 4 bases from V and 5 bases from J; junction bases left unmatched: 5. The CDR3 is 15 amino acids. CDR1 and CDR2 from the germline V gene are DFQATT and SNEGSKA (reference sequence). The chain's CDR3 is CSAIRTGGNNSPLHF. The CDR3 DNA reads as TGCAGTGCTATACGGACAGGGGGTAATAATTCACCCCTCCACTTT.

This clonotype came up a few times. J is TRBJ1-1 and V is TRBV30; 12 positions agree with TRBD1. J was trimmed by 6 bases and V by 8 bases; bases with no gene match: 13. The CDR3 loop spans 15 amino acids. The germline CDR1 and CDR2 sequences are GTSNPN and SVGIG (reference sequence). The CDR3 protein is CALRNRDRGLAEAFF. As DNA, the CDR3 is TGTGCCCTAAGGAACCGGGACAGGGGGCTCGCTGAAGCTTTCTTT.

The rearrangement joins TRBV20-1 to TRBJ1-6, with D perhaps TRBD1 (5 bases). The CDR3 is 13 amino acids. Germline V lookup: CDR1 DFQATT, CDR2 SNEGSKA (reference sequence). Trimming pared 6 bases from V and 10 bases from J, leaving 16 bases between. CDR3 DNA sequence: TGCAGTGCCCGAGCAGGGTGCGACTCACCCCTCCACTTT. Protein product: CSARAGCDSPLHF.

This clonotype was recorded at least ten times. The V gene is TRBV11-1, the J gene TRBJ2-5, with D perhaps matching TRBD1 (6 bases). V lost 2 bases, J lost 1 base, and 14 bases lay in between. Germline V gene sequence: CDR1 SGHAT, CDR2 FQDESV (reference sequence). The CDR3 has 16 residues. The CDR3 coding sequence is TGTGCCAGCAGCTTACAAGCAGGGGTCGGCCAAGAGACCCAGTACTTC. This encodes CASSLQAGVGQETQYF.

The gene calls are TRBV7-8 and TRBJ2-2; 7 nucleotides align to TRBD2. Unmatched junction bases numbered 2, after V lost 0 bases and J lost 4 bases. CDR1 is SGHVS and CDR2 is FQNEAQ in the germline V gene. The CDR3 totals 15 residues. The CDR3 is CASSLAGLPTGELFF. For the CDR3, the DNA is TGTGCCAGCAGCTTAGCGGGACTACCCACCGGGGAGCTGTTTTTT.

This chain uses TRBV20-1 with TRBJ1-1; 8 bases map to TRBD1. This CDR3 has 15 amino acids. The trim removed 1 base at V and 0 bases at J, leaving 4 bases unmatched. Germline V lookup: CDR1 DFQATT, CDR2 SNEGSKA (reference sequence). This chain's CDR3 is CSARAQGVLNTEAFF. Written as DNA, the CDR3 is TGCAGTGCTAGAGCACAGGGGGTTTTGAACACTGAAGCTTTCTTT.

This clonotype was picked up many times. The rearrangement joins TRBV5-1 to TRBJ1-1; TRBD1 is a possible D gene (5 bases). Germline loops: CDR1 SGHRS, CDR2 YFSETQ. Between the trimmed V and J ends, which lost 5 bases and 4 bases, there was a span of 6 bases. The CDR3 is 11 residues long. The CDR3 nucleotides are TGCGCCAGCAGGGGGGTCACTGAAGCTTTCTTT. Protein: CASRGVTEAFF. Supplemented by reference TRBV5-1 and TRBJ1-1, the full variable domain reads KAGVTQTPRYLIKTRGQQVTLSCSPISGHRSVSWYQQTPGQGLQFLFEYFSETQRNKGNFPGRFSGRQFSNSRSEMNVSTLELGDSALYLCASRGVTEAFFGQGTRLTVV.

The genes are TRBV20-1 and TRBJ1-2; 11 bases are a match to TRBD1. The V and J ends lost 0 bases and 8 bases, in that order; junction bases with no gene match: 8. Germline V gene data show CDR1 as DFQATT and CDR2 as SNEGSKA (reference sequence). The CDR3 length is 15 residues. The CDR3 here is CSARDPGQGARGYTF. DNA of the CDR3: TGCAGTGCTAGAGATCCCGGACAGGGGGCTCGCGGCTACACCTTC.

This chain joins TRBV10-3 and TRBJ1-6; TRBD1 agrees at 7 bases. The CDR3 is made up of 14 amino acids. Germline CDR1 and CDR2: ENHRY and SYGVKD. The CDR3 sequence is CVAAAGTVNSPLHF. The CDR3 DNA sequence: TGTGTAGCAGCGGCCGGGACAGTTAATTCACCCCTCCACTTT.